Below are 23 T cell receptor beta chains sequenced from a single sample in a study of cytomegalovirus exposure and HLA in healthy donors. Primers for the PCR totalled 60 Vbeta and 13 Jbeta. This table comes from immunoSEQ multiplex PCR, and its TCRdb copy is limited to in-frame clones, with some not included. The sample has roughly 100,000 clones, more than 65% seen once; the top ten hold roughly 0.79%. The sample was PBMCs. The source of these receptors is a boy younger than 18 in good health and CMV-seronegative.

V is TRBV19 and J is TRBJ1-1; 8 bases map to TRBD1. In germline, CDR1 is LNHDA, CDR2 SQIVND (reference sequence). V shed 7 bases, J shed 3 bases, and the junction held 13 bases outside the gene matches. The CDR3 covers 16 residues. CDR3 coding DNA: TGTGCCAGTACCCCAGACAGGGGATGGTCGGACACTGAAGCTTTCTTT. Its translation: CASTPDRGWSDTEAFF.

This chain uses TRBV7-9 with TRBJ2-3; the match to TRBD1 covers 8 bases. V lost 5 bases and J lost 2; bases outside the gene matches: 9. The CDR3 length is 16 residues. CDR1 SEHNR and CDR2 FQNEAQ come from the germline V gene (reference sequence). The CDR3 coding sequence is TGTGCCAGCAGCCGGGCGGACAGGGCCGACACAGATACGCAGTATTTT. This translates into CASSRADRADTDTQYF.

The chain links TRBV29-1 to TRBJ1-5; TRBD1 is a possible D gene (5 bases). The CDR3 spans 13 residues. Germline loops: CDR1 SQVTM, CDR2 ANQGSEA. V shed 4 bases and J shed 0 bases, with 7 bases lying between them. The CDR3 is CSVADSSNQPQHF. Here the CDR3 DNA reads TGCAGCGTTGCCGACAGTAGCAATCAGCCCCAGCATTTT.

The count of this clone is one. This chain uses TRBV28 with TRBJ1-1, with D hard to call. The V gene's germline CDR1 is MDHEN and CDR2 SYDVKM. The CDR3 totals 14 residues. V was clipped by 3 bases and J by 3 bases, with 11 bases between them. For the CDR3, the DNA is TGTGCCAGCAGTTTGATCAGTCCACACACTGAAGCTTTCTTT. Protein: CASSLISPHTEAFF.

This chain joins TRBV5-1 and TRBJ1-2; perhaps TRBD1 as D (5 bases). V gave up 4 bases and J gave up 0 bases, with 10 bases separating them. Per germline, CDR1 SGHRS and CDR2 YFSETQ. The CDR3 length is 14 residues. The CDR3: CASSPGIANYGYTF. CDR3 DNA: TGCGCCAGCAGCCCAGGGATAGCTAACTATGGCTACACCTTC. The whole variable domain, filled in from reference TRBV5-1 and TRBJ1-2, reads KAGVTQTPRYLIKTRGQQVTLSCSPISGHRSVSWYQQTPGQGLQFLFEYFSETQRNKGNFPGRFSGRQFSNSRSEMNVSTLELGDSALYLCASSPGIANYGYTFGSGTRLTVV.

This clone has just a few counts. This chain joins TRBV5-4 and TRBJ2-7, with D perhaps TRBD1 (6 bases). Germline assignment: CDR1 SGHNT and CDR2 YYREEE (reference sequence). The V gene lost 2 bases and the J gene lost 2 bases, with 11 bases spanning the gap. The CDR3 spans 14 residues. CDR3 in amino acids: CASSFKGGPYEQYF. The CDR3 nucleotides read TGTGCCAGCAGCTTTAAAGGGGGACCCTACGAGCAGTACTTC.

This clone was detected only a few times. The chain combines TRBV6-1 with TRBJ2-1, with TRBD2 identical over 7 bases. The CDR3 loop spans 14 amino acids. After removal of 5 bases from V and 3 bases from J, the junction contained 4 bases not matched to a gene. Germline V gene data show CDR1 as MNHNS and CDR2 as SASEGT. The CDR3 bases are TGTGCCAGCAGTCATCGGGACTACTACAATGAGCAGTTCTTC. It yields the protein CASSHRDYYNEQFF.

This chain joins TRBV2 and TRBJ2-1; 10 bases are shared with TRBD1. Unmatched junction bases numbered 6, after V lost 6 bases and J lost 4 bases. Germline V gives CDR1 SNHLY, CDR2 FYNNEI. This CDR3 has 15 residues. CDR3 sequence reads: CASRERTGGYNEQFF. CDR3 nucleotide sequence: TGTGCCAGCAGAGAAAGGACAGGGGGTTACAATGAGCAGTTCTTC.

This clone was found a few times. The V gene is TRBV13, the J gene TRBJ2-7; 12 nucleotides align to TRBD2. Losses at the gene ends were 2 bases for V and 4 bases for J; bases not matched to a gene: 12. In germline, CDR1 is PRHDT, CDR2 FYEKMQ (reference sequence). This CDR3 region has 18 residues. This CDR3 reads CASSLFGLAGSSGYEQYF. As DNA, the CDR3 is TGTGCCAGCAGCTTATTCGGACTAGCGGGATCATCGGGTTACGAGCAGTACTTC.

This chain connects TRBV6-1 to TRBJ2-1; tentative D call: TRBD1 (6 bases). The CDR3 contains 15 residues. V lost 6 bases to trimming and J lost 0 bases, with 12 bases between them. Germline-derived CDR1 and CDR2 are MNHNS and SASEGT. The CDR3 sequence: CASRDGQSSYNEQFF. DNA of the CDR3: TGTGCCAGCAGAGACGGACAGAGCTCCTACAATGAGCAGTTCTTC.

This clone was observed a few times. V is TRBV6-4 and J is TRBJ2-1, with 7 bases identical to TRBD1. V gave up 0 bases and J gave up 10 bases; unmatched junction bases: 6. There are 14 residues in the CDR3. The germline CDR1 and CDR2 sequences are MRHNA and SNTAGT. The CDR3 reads CASSDSTGSAEQFF. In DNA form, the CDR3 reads TGTGCCAGCAGTGACTCGACAGGGAGCGCGGAGCAGTTCTTC.

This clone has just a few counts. The CDR3 sequence: CASSNPIGGGGLGEQYF. CDR3 in DNA: TGTGCCAGCAGTAACCCCATTGGGGGCGGGGGCCTGGGGGAGCAGTACTTC. This chain links TRBV25-1 with TRBJ2-7; D possibly corresponds to TRBD2 (7 bases). CDR3 length equals 17 residues. V dropped 5 bases and J dropped 7 bases, with 27 bases sitting between them. Looked up from germline, CDR1 is MGHDK and CDR2 is SYGVNS.

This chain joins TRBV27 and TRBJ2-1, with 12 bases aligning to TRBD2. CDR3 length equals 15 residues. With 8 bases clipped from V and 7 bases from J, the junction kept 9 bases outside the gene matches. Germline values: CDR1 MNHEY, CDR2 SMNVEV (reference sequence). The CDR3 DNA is TGTGCCAGCGAAACCGGACTAGCGGGAAAAAATGAGCAGTTCTTC. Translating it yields CASETGLAGKNEQFF.

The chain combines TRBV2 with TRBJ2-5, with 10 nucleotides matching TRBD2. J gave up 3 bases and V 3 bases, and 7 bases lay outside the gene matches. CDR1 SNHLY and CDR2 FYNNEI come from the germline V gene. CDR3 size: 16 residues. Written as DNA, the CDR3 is TGTGCCAGCAGTGACAGGCTAGCGGGGGCAGAAGAGACCCAGTACTTC. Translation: CASSDRLAGAEETQYF.

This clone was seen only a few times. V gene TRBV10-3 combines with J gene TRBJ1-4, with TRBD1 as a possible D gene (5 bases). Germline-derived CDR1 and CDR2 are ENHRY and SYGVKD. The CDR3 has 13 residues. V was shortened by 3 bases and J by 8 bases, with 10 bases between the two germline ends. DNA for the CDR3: TGTGCCATCAGTGACAGGGTCGGAGAAAAACTGTTTTTT. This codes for CAISDRVGEKLFF.

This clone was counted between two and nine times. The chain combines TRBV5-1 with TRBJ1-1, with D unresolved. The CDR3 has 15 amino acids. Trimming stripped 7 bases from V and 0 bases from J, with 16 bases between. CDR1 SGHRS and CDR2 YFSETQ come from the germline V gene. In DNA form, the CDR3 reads TGCGCCAGCCGGGCGGGCAGATTGTTGAACACTGAAGCTTTCTTT. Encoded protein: CASRAGRLLNTEAFF.

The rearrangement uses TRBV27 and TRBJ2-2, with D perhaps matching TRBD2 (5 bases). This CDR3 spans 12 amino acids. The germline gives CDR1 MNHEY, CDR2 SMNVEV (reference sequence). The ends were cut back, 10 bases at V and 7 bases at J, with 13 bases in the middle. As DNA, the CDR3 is TGTGCCACCGTTACTAGACACGGGGAGCTGTTTTTT. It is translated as CATVTRHGELFF.

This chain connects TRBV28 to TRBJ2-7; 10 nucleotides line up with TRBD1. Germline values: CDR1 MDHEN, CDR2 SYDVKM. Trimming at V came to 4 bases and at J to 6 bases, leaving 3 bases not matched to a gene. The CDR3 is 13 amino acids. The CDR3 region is CASSSGQGSEQYF. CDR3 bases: TGTGCCAGCAGTTCGGGACAGGGGAGCGAGCAGTACTTC.

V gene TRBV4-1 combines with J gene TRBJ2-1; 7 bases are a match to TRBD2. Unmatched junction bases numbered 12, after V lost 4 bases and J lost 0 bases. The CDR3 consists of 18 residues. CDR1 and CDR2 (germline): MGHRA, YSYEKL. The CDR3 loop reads CASSLTLAGEFSYNEQFF. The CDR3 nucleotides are TGCGCCAGCAGCCTCACCCTGGCGGGAGAATTCTCCTACAATGAGCAGTTCTTC.

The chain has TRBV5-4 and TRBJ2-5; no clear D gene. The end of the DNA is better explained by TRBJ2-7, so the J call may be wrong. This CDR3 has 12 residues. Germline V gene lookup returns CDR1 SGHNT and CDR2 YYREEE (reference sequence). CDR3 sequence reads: CASSHDSYEQYF. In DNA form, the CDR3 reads TGTGCCAGCAGCCACGACTCCTACGAGCAGTACTTC.

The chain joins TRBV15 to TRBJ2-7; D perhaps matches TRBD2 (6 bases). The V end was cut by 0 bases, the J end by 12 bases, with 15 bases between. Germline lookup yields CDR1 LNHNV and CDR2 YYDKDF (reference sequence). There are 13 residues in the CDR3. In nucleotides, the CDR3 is TGTGCCACCAGCAGAGATAGGAGGGCCCACCGGTACTTC. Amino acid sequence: CATSRDRRAHRYF.

CDR3 in amino acids: CASSNGQGIQPQHF. The CDR3 region has the DNA TGTGCCAGTAGTAATGGACAGGGGATTCAGCCCCAGCATTTT. This chain connects TRBV19 to TRBJ1-5; 9 bases are shared with TRBD1. The V segment lost 4 bases and the J segment 6 bases; nucleotides outside the gene matches: 4. The germline gives CDR1 LNHDA, CDR2 SQIVND (reference sequence). The CDR3 extends over 14 amino acids.

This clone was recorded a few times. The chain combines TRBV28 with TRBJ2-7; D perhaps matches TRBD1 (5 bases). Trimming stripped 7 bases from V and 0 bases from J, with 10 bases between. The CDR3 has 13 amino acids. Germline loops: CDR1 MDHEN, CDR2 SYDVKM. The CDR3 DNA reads TGTGCCAGCACTGACAGAAGCTCCTACGAGCAGTACTTC. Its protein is CASTDRSSYEQYF. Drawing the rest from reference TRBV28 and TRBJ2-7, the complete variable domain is DVKVTQSSRYLVKRTGEKVFLECVQDMDHENMFWYRQDPGLGLRLIYFSYDVKMKEKGDIPEGYSVSREKKERFSLILESASTNQTSMYLCASTDRSSYEQYFGPGTRLTVT.